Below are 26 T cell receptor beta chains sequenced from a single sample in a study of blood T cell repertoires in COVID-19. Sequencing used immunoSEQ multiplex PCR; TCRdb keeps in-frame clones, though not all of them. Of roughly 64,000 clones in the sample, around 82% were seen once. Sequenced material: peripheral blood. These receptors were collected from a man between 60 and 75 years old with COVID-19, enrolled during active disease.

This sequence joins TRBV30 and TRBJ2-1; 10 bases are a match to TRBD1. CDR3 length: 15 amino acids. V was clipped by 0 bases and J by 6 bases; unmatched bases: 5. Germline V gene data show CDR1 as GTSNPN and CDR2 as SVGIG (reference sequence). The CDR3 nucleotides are TGTGCCTGGAGTGTCGGGACAGGGGAGGGCAATGAGCAGTTCTTC. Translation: CAWSVGTGEGNEQFF.

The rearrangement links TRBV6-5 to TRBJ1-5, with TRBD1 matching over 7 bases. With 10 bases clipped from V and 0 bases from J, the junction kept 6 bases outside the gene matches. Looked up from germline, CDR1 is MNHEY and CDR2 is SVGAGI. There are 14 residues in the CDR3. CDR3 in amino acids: CATTTGYSNQPQHF. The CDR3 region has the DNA TGTGCCACTACGACAGGGTATAGCAATCAGCCCCAGCATTTT.

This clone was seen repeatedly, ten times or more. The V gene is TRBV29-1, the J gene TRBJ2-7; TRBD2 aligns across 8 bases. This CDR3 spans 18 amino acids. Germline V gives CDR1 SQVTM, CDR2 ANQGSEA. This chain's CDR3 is CSALPFQLGGRLSDEQYF. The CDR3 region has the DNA TGCAGTGCCCTGCCTTTTCAGTTGGGCGGGAGGCTATCTGACGAGCAGTACTTC.

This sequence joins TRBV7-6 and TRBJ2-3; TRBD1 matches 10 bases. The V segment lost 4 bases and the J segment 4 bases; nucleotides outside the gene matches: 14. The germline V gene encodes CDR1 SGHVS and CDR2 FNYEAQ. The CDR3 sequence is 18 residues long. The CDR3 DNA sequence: TGTGCCAGCAGCTGGCCCCCCTCGGGACAGGGGAACGCAGATACGCAGTATTTT. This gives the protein CASSWPPSGQGNADTQYF.

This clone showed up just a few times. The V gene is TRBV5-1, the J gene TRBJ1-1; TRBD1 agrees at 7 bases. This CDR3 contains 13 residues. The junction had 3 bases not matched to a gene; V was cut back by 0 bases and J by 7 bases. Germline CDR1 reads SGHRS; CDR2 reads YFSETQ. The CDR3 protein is CASSLGQGVEAFF. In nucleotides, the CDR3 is TGCGCCAGCAGCTTGGGGCAGGGGGTTGAAGCTTTCTTT.

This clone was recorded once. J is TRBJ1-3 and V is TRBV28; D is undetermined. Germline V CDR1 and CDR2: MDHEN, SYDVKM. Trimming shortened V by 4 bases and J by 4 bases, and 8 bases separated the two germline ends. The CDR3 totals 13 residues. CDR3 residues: CASSSQQGNTIYF. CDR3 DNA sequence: TGTGCCAGCAGTTCCCAACAGGGAAACACCATATATTTT.

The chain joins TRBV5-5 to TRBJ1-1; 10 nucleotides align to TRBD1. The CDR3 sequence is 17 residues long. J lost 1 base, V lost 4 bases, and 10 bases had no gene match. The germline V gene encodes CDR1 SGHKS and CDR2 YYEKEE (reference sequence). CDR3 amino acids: CASSMSRDRGRNTEAFF. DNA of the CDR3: TGTGCCAGCAGCATGTCCCGGGACAGGGGACGGAACACTGAAGCTTTCTTT.

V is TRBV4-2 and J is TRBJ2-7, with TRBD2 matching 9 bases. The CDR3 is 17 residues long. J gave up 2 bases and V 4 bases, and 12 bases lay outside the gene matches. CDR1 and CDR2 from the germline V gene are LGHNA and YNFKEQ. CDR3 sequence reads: CASSPLLSSGSTYEQYF. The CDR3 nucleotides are TGTGCCAGCAGCCCCCTTTTGAGTAGCGGGAGTACCTACGAGCAGTACTTC.

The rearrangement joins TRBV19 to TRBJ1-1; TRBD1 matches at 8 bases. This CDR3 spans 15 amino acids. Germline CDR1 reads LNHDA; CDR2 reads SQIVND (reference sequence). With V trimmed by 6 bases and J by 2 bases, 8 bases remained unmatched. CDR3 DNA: TGTGCCAGTAGAGGCCGGACAGGGATAAACACTGAAGCTTTCTTT. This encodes CASRGRTGINTEAFF.

CDR3: CATSDLGDRGINEQFF. The CDR3 DNA follows: TGTGCCACCAGTGATTTAGGGGACAGGGGGATCAATGAGCAGTTCTTC. The chain recombines TRBV24-1 with TRBJ2-1; 11 nucleotides line up with TRBD1. The V segment lost 1 base and the J segment 6 bases; nucleotides outside the gene matches: 4. CDR1 and CDR2 (germline): KGHDR, SFDVKD. The CDR3 loop spans 16 amino acids.

This CDR3 reads CASSRSLGGDGYTF. The DNA of the CDR3 is TGTGCCAGCAGCCGCTCCCTGGGAGGGGATGGCTACACCTTC. The chain combines TRBV14 with TRBJ1-2; D perhaps matches TRBD1 (5 bases). V dropped 4 bases and J dropped 6 bases, with 15 bases sitting between them. The CDR3 length is 14 residues. Germline lookup yields CDR1 SGHDN and CDR2 FVKESK.

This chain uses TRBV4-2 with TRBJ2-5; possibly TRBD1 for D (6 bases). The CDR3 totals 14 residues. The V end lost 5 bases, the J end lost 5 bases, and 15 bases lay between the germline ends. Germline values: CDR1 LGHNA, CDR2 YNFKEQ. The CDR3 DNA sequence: TGTGCCAGCAGCGATACAGGGATCGAGGAGACCCAGTACTTC. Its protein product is CASSDTGIEETQYF.

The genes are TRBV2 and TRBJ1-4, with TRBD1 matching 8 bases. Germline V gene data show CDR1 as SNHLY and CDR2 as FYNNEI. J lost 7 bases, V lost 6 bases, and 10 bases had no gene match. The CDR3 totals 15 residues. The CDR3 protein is CASSPPDRVFEKLFF. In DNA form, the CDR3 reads TGTGCCAGCAGCCCTCCGGACAGGGTTTTTGAAAAACTGTTTTTT.

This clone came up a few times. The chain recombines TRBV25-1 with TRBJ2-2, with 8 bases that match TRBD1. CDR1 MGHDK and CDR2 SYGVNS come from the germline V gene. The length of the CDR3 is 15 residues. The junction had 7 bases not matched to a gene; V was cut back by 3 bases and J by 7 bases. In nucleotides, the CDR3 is TGTGCCAGCAGTGATCGGACAGGGTATGGCGGGGAGCTGTTTTTT. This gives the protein CASSDRTGYGGELFF.

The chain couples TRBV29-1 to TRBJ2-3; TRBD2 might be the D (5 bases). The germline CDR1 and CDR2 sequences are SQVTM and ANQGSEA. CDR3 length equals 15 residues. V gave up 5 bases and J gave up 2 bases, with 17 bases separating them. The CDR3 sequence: CSVPGPGSFTDTQYF. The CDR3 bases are TGCAGCGTTCCTGGGCCGGGATCTTTCACAGATACGCAGTATTTT.

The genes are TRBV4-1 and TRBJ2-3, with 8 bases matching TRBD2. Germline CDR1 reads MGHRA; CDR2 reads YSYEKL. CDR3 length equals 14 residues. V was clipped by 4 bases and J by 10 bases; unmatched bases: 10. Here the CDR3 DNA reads TGCGCCAGCAGCCCAGGGGCGACTAGCGTCGCGCAGTATTTT. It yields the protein CASSPGATSVAQYF.

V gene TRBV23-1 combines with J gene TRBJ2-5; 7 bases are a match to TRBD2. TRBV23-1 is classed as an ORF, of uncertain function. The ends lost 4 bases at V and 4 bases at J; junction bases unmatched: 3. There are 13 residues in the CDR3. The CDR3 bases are TGCGCCAGCAGTCTGGGAGGGTCAGAGACCCAGTACTTC. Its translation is CASSLGGSETQYF.

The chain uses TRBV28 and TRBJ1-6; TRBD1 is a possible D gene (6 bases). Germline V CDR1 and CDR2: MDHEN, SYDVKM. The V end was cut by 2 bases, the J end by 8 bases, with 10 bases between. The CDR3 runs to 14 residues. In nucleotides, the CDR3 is TGTGCCAGCAGTTTAGCAGGGGTTGATTCACCCCTCCACTTT. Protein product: CASSLAGVDSPLHF.

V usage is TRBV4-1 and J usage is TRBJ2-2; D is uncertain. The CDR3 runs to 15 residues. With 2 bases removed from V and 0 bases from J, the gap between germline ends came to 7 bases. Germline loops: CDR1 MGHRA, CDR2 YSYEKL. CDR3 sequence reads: CASSQSRTNTGELFF. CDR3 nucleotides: TGCGCCAGCAGCCAAAGCCGAACGAACACCGGGGAGCTGTTTTTT.

The CDR3 coding sequence is TGTGCCAGCAGCTTGGGGACATCCGTCGACACCTTC. Amino acid sequence: CASSLGTSVDTF. V is TRBV5-5 and J is TRBJ1-2; possible D gene TRBD1, 5 bases. In germline, CDR1 is SGHKS, CDR2 YYEKEE (reference sequence). The V end lost 0 bases, the J end lost 12 bases, and 12 bases lay between the germline ends. CDR3 length: 12 amino acids.

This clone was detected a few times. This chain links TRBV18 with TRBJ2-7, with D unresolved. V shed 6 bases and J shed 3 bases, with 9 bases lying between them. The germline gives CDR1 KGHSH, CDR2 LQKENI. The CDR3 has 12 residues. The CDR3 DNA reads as TGTGCCAGCTCCCCATCTCTCTACGAGCAGTACTTC. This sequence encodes CASSPSLYEQYF.

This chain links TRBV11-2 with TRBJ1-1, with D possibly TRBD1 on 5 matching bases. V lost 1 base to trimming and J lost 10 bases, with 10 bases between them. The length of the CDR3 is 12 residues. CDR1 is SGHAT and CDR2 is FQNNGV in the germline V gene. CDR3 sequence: CASSLVGGPAFF. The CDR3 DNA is TGTGCCAGCAGCTTAGTCGGGGGACCAGCTTTCTTT.

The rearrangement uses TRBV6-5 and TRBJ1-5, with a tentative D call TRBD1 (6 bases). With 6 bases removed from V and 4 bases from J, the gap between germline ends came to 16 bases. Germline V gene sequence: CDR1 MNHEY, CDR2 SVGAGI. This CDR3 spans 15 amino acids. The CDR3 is CASSKGAGVNQPQHF. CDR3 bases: TGTGCCAGCAGCAAAGGGGCAGGGGTGAATCAGCCCCAGCATTTT.

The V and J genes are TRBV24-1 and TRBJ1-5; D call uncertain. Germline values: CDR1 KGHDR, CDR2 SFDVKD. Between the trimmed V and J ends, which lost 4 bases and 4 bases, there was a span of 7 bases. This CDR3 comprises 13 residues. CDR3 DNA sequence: TGTGCCACCAGTGAATCCGGGAATCAGCCCCAGCATTTT. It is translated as CATSESGNQPQHF.

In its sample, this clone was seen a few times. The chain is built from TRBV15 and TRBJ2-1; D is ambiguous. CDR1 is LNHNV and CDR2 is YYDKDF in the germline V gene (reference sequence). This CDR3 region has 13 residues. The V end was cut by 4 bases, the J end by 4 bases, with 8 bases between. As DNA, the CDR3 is TGTGCCACCAGCAAGTCGGGTTACAATGAGCAGTTCTTC. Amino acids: CATSKSGYNEQFF.

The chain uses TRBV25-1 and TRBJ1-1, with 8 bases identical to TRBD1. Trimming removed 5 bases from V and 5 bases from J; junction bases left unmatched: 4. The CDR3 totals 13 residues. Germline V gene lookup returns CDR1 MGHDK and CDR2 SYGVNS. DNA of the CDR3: TGTGCCAGCAGTAGACAGGGGAGGACTGAAGCTTTCTTT. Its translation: CASSRQGRTEAFF.